This passage covers 32 T cell receptor beta chains from one sample sequenced in a study of T cell responses to AZD1222 COVID-19 vaccine. Measured with immunoSEQ multiplex PCR; TCRdb has only the in-frame clones, and not every one. The sample comprises about 85,000 clones, roughly 87% of which are singletons, and around 2% rests with the top ten. The starting material was peripheral blood, obtained on day 0 of AZD1222 vaccination. The receptors derive from an adult in good health.

The chain combines TRBV7-2 with TRBJ2-3; D call uncertain. Between the trimmed V and J ends, which lost 4 bases and 0 bases, there was a span of 17 bases. Per germline, CDR1 SGHTA and CDR2 FQGNSA. The CDR3 is made up of 17 amino acids. The CDR3 region has the DNA TGTGCCAGCAGCTCCCGGGCGGTCAGCTCTAGCACAGATACGCAGTATTTT. Its translation is CASSSRAVSSSTDTQYF.

Worth noting for this clone: Other DNA variants within this sample encode the same CDR3. V and J are TRBV12-3 or TRBV12-4 and TRBJ1-6; D is uncertain. V lost 4 bases and J lost 5, with 6 bases in between. This CDR3 comprises 13 residues. The CDR3 protein is CASSSGDNSPLHF. CDR3 coding DNA: TGTGCCAGCAGTTCCGGAGATAATTCACCCCTCCACTTT.

This clone showed up just once. The chain carries TRBV27 and TRBJ2-1, with a possible D match to TRBD2 (5 bases). The V gene's germline CDR1 is MNHEY and CDR2 SMNVEV (reference sequence). V was pared by 6 bases and J by 3 bases, with 18 bases between. The length of the CDR3 is 16 residues. Written as DNA, the CDR3 is TGTGCCAGCAGCCCCGGAACCGGAGGCCACTACAATGAGCAGTTCTTC. Translating gives CASSPGTGGHYNEQFF.

This chain's CDR3 is CASSRSPLSGELFF. CDR3 coding DNA: TGTGCCAGCAGTCGCTCCCCTTTGAGCGGGGAGCTGTTTTTT. The rearrangement uses TRBV28 and TRBJ2-2; no clear D gene. Trimming took 5 bases from V and 7 from J, leaving 14 bases between them. The CDR3 length is 14 residues. Germline loops: CDR1 MDHEN, CDR2 SYDVKM.

The chain joins TRBV19 to TRBJ2-2; 11 bases fit TRBD2. The V and J ends lost 5 bases and 0 bases, in that order; junction bases with no gene match: 5. The CDR3 sequence is 17 residues long. Germline V gene sequence: CDR1 LNHDA, CDR2 SQIVND (reference sequence). The CDR3 sequence is CASSPLAGGSNTGELFF. The CDR3 bases are TGTGCCAGTAGTCCTCTAGCGGGGGGCTCGAACACCGGGGAGCTGTTTTTT.

This rearrangement joins TRBV6-5 to TRBJ2-7; TRBD2 agrees at 9 bases. This CDR3 contains 16 residues. V dropped 0 bases and J dropped 2; count of bases not matched to a gene: 5. Germline V gene lookup returns CDR1 MNHEY and CDR2 SVGAGI. The CDR3: CASSYSSASGAYEQYF. In DNA form, the CDR3 reads TGTGCCAGCAGTTACTCGAGCGCTAGCGGGGCCTACGAGCAGTACTTC.

The chain is built from TRBV3-1 (or the pseudogene TRBV3-2) and TRBJ2-1; 15 bases match TRBD2. V shed 4 bases, J shed 4 bases, and the junction held 5 bases outside the gene matches. The CDR3 consists of 17 residues. Germline V CDR1 and CDR2: LGHDT, YNNKEL (reference sequence). CDR3 sequence reads: CASSPGTSGGTYNEQFF. Here the CDR3 DNA reads TGTGCCAGCAGCCCGGGGACTAGCGGGGGGACTTACAATGAGCAGTTCTTC.

This clone was recorded only once. The V call is TRBV6-5, the J call TRBJ2-7, with 7 nucleotides matching TRBD1. The CDR3 extends over 15 amino acids. V was pared by 6 bases and J by 0 bases, with 8 bases of the junction left unmatched. CDR1 is MNHEY, CDR2 SVGAGI, per germline. The CDR3 nucleotides read TGTGCCAGCAGCGTTCGACAGGGCGGCTCCTACGAGCAGTACTTC. It translates to CASSVRQGGSYEQYF.

The V gene is TRBV20-1, the J gene TRBJ2-1; D remains ambiguous. Germline assignment: CDR1 DFQATT and CDR2 SNEGSKA (reference sequence). CDR3 length: 19 residues. Between the trimmed V and J ends, which lost 3 bases and 1 base, there was a span of 25 bases. This CDR3 reads CSASPQAPKIRLSYNEQFF. CDR3 nucleotides: TGCAGTGCTAGTCCCCAGGCACCCAAGATTCGCCTATCCTACAATGAGCAGTTCTTC.

The chain carries TRBV4-1 and TRBJ2-5; D may be TRBD2 (6 bases). The V gene's germline CDR1 is MGHRA and CDR2 YSYEKL. The CDR3 totals 18 residues. Trimming cost V 4 bases and J 5 bases, with 26 bases left between them. The CDR3 DNA is TGCGCCAGCAGCCGTATGCCCGCGACCCTAGCAGCGGGTGAGACCCAGTACTTC. Amino acid sequence: CASSRMPATLAAGETQYF.

This clone has only a few counts. V gene TRBV2 combines with J gene TRBJ2-7; D gene ambiguous. The length of the CDR3 is 12 residues. Germline V gene lookup returns CDR1 SNHLY and CDR2 FYNNEI. Trimming shortened V by 7 bases and J by 3 bases, and 10 bases separated the two germline ends. CDR3 sequence reads: CASTVADYEQYF. The CDR3 bases are TGTGCCAGCACGGTGGCTGACTACGAGCAGTACTTC.

This chain links TRBV7-2 with TRBJ1-3; no reliable D call. This CDR3 region has 14 residues. The V gene lost 0 bases and the J gene lost 2 bases, with 5 bases spanning the gap. CDR1 and CDR2 (germline): SGHTA, FQGNSA. The CDR3 here is CASSLAHTGNTIYF. CDR3 sequence (DNA): TGTGCCAGCAGCTTAGCCCATACTGGAAACACCATATATTTT.

CDR3 nucleotides: TGTGCCAGCAGCTCACTAGCGGGGGGGCGGACAGATACGCAGTATTTT. It specifies CASSSLAGGRTDTQYF. This chain connects TRBV7-2 to TRBJ2-3; 13 nucleotides agree with TRBD2. The CDR3 runs to 16 residues. Trimming removed 4 bases from V and 3 bases from J; junction bases left unmatched: 4. Per germline, CDR1 SGHTA and CDR2 FQGNSA.

The table lists this clone with a count of one. The chain links TRBV3-1 (or the pseudogene TRBV3-2) to TRBJ1-1, with D hard to call. Germline CDR1 and CDR2: LGHDT and YNNKEL (reference sequence). CDR3 length: 16 amino acids. V was clipped by 0 bases and J by 0 bases, with 11 bases between them. The CDR3 sequence: CASSQDRLKVNTEAFF. DNA for the CDR3: TGTGCCAGCAGCCAAGATCGGTTAAAGGTGAACACTGAAGCTTTCTTT.

The chain combines TRBV14 with TRBJ2-7; no firm D call. The CDR3 extends over 15 amino acids. Trimming cost V 2 bases and J 2 bases, with 13 bases left between them. CDR1 is SGHDN and CDR2 is FVKESK in the germline V gene. The CDR3 DNA reads as TGTGCCAGCAGCCAAATGTGGGTAGGAACCTACGAGCAGTACTTC. Translated, it gives CASSQMWVGTYEQYF.

The chain joins TRBV18 to TRBJ2-1, with a tentative D call TRBD1 (6 bases). V was cut by 2 bases and J by 8 bases, with 16 bases left in between. Germline V gene lookup returns CDR1 KGHSH and CDR2 LQKENI. This CDR3 has 15 residues. CDR3 nucleotides: TGTGCCAGCTCACCAGGGATCAGGGGTGTCGATGAGCAGTTCTTC. Its translation is CASSPGIRGVDEQFF.

The V and J genes are TRBV11-2 and TRBJ2-5, with D possibly being TRBD1 (6 bases). This CDR3 is built from 16 residues. The germline V gene encodes CDR1 SGHAT and CDR2 FQNNGV. Trimming pared 4 bases from V and 4 bases from J, leaving 19 bases between. The CDR3 region has the DNA TGTGCCAGCAGCTCAGTAATCCAACAGGGAGCAGAGACCCAGTACTTC. Its translation: CASSSVIQQGAETQYF. Together with reference TRBV11-2 and TRBJ2-5, the CDR3 gives the full variable domain: EAGVAQSPRYKIIEKRQSVAFWCNPISGHATLYWYQQILGQGPKLLIQFQNNGVVDDSQLPKDRFSAERLKGVDSTLKIQPAKLEDSAVYLCASSSVIQQGAETQYFGPGTRLLVL.

In this sample, this clone turned up once. This chain joins TRBV10-2 and TRBJ1-5; 8 bases are a match to TRBD1. V dropped 6 bases and J dropped 6; count of bases not matched to a gene: 7. The CDR3 runs 14 residues. Looked up from germline, CDR1 is WSHSY and CDR2 is SAAADI. In DNA form, the CDR3 reads TGCGCCAGCAGCGTTACAGGGGGAGGTCAGCCCCAGCATTTT. As protein: CASSVTGGGQPQHF.

The rearrangement links TRBV7-2 to TRBJ1-2; TRBD1 agrees at 9 bases. Germline trimming cut 3 bases from V and 7 bases from J; bases unmatched to any gene: 6. The germline CDR1 and CDR2 sequences are SGHTA and FQGNSA. This CDR3 is built from 14 residues. The CDR3 bases are TGTGCCAGCAGCTTGGACAGGGGCTTTAGTGGCTACACCTTC. It specifies CASSLDRGFSGYTF.

The chain combines TRBV29-1 with TRBJ1-1, with D possibly matching TRBD1 (6 bases). Germline loops: CDR1 SQVTM, CDR2 ANQGSEA. This CDR3 is built from 16 residues. Trimming pared 6 bases from V and 2 bases from J, leaving 22 bases between. CDR3 in amino acids: CSVFQRGGALNTEAFF. CDR3 bases: TGCAGCGTCTTTCAACGGGGGGGGGCCCTCAACACTGAAGCTTTCTTT.

The chain carries TRBV3-1 (or the pseudogene TRBV3-2) and TRBJ2-7; TRBD1 matches 10 bases. The length of the CDR3 is 14 residues. J lost 4 bases, V lost 3 bases, and 3 bases had no gene match. Germline V gene lookup returns CDR1 LGHDT and CDR2 YNNKEL (reference sequence). The chain's CDR3 is CASSHWGQGYEQYF. The CDR3 DNA reads TGTGCCAGCAGCCATTGGGGACAGGGGTACGAGCAGTACTTC.

This clone was seen a handful of times. The chain joins TRBV6-5 to TRBJ1-1; possibly TRBD1 for D (6 bases). The CDR3 has 16 residues. With 2 bases removed from V and 2 bases from J, the gap between germline ends came to 15 bases. Germline V gives CDR1 MNHEY, CDR2 SVGAGI. CDR3 sequence: CASSYRTEGGNTEAFF. The CDR3 nucleotides are TGTGCCAGCAGTTACCGGACAGAAGGGGGAAACACTGAAGCTTTCTTT.

The CDR3 nucleotides are TGTGCTTCGCGGGGGCCTGGAAACACCATATATTTT. This sequence encodes CASRGPGNTIYF. The J gene is TRBJ1-3, the V gene TRBV30; D is possibly TRBD1 (6 bases). Germline V CDR1 and CDR2: GTSNPN, SVGIG (reference sequence). This CDR3 is 12 amino acids long.

CDR3 loop: CASVLGHTYEQYF. The CDR3, as DNA: TGTGCTAGTGTTCTGGGACATACCTACGAGCAGTACTTC. V is TRBV12-5 and J is TRBJ2-7; D is perhaps TRBD1 (6 bases). CDR1 LGHNT and CDR2 FRNRAP come from the germline V gene. The V gene lost 7 bases and the J gene lost 2 bases, with 12 bases spanning the gap. This CDR3 is built from 13 residues.

The rearrangement links TRBV5-1 to TRBJ1-2; 8 nucleotides agree with TRBD1. CDR1 and CDR2 (germline): SGHRS, YFSETQ. This CDR3 spans 15 amino acids. J lost 4 bases, V lost 0 bases, and 5 bases had no gene match. The CDR3: CASSLAAGGLYGYTF. As DNA, the CDR3 is TGCGCCAGCAGCTTGGCGGCAGGGGGCCTCTATGGCTACACCTTC.

This clone occurred once. The gene calls are TRBV7-9 and TRBJ2-6; D remains unclear. The V gene lost 1 base and the J gene lost 0 bases, with 4 bases spanning the gap. Germline V CDR1 and CDR2: SEHNR, FQNEAQ (reference sequence). The CDR3 is made up of 15 amino acids. The CDR3 loop is CASSLDYSGANVLTF. CDR3 DNA: TGTGCCAGCAGCTTAGATTACTCTGGGGCCAACGTCCTGACTTTC. The full variable domain, in which reference TRBV7-9 and TRBJ2-6 provide the parts outside the CDR3, is DTGVSQNPRHKITKRGQNVTFRCDPISEHNRLYWYRQTLGQGPEFLTYFQNEAQLEKSRLLSDRFSAERPKGSFSTLEIQRTEQGDSAMYLCASSLDYSGANVLTFGAGSRLTVL.

The chain uses TRBV13 and TRBJ2-1; 10 bases align to TRBD1. J lost 5 bases, V lost 5 bases, and 6 bases had no gene match. The germline V gene has CDR1 PRHDT and CDR2 FYEKMQ (reference sequence). This CDR3 comprises 15 residues. The CDR3 sequence is CASSLGTGANNEQFF. CDR3 sequence (DNA): TGTGCCAGCAGCCTGGGGACAGGGGCCAACAATGAGCAGTTCTTC.

The rearrangement uses TRBV19 and TRBJ2-3; D possibly corresponds to TRBD2 (5 bases). The CDR3 has 16 residues. V gave up 4 bases and J gave up 2 bases, with 16 bases separating them. Looked up from germline, CDR1 is LNHDA and CDR2 is SQIVND (reference sequence). CDR3 coding DNA: TGTGCCAGTAGTACTCGGGAAGACGATCCCACAGATACGCAGTATTTT. Protein product: CASSTREDDPTDTQYF.

The genes are TRBV2 and TRBJ2-1; no definite D call. CDR3 size: 15 residues. V was cut by 1 base and J by 2 bases, with 9 bases left in between. Germline V gene data show CDR1 as SNHLY and CDR2 as FYNNEI. The CDR3 DNA sequence: TGTGCCAGCAGTGAAGAATCCTTCACCTACAATGAGCAGTTCTTC. This codes for CASSEESFTYNEQFF.

This rearrangement joins TRBV11-3 to TRBJ2-1, with 11 positions matching TRBD2. CDR1 SGHNT and CDR2 YENEEA come from the germline V gene. V lost 4 bases, J lost 5 bases, and 7 bases stayed unmatched. The CDR3 length is 16 residues. The CDR3 protein is CASSSLAGGPNNEQFF. Here the CDR3 DNA reads TGTGCCAGCAGCTCCTTAGCGGGAGGGCCGAACAATGAGCAGTTCTTC.

The rearrangement uses TRBV3-1 (or the pseudogene TRBV3-2) and TRBJ2-7, with 9 bases identical to TRBD1. The CDR3 runs 13 residues. V gave up 4 bases and J gave up 3 bases; unmatched junction bases: 1. The germline V gene encodes CDR1 LGHDT and CDR2 YNNKEL (reference sequence). In DNA, the CDR3 is TGTGCCAGCAGCCCGGGACAGGGCTACGAGCAGTACTTC. This gives the protein CASSPGQGYEQYF.

There are a few counts of this clone. The chain carries TRBV4-3 and TRBJ1-5, with D perhaps matching TRBD1 (5 bases). Germline V gene lookup returns CDR1 LGHNA and CDR2 YSLEER. V dropped 0 bases and J dropped 6 bases, with 18 bases sitting between them. CDR3 length equals 17 residues. This CDR3 is CASSQEAKIQASQPQHF. The DNA for the CDR3 is TGCGCCAGCAGCCAAGAGGCTAAAATACAGGCAAGTCAGCCCCAGCATTTT.